This record looks at one TCR beta chain sequence and its context. What it binds is unknown. The entry originates in a study of T cells in Graves' hyperthyroidism and ophthalmopathy. The V gene's germline CDR1 is SGDLS and CDR2 YYNGEE. V was cut by 2 bases and J by 3 bases, with 12 bases left in between. The CDR3 runs 14 residues. Inclusion characteristics of ophthalmopathy patients comprised a Clinical Activity Score of at least 3, a NOSPECS grade of at least 4, and duration under 3 months. Reasons for excluding patients were uncontrolled infection, other autoimmune disease, pregnancy or lactation. Amplification of TCR beta CDR3 regions was performed using RNA transcripts as template. The HTBI set primed first-round TCR CDR3 RT-PCR. TCRdb processed the multiplex PCR reads anew with MiXCR; each CDR3 protein has one entry. The sample consists of some 500,000 distinct CDR3 sequences, roughly 25% of them appearing once.

General study findings and limits: Blood held most thyroid clonotypes expanded above 0.001 frequency. In validation, the model predicted ophthalmopathy. These predictions came a median approximately six months before onset.

Sequencing input: blood. The TCR sequence derives from a woman in her twenties or thirties with Graves' ophthalmopathy. The V call is TRBV9, the J call TRBJ2-7, with D perhaps being TRBD1 or TRBD2 (5 bases each). The CDR3, as DNA: TGTGCCAGCAGCGTCCCGGGGACCCACTACGAGCAGTACTTC. Its protein product is CASSVPGTHYEQYF.